This T cell receptor (beta chain) was observed in a study of blood T cell repertoires in COVID-19. In the study overall: COVID-19 samples, acute and convalescent, were from the United States, Italy and Spain. Sources were T cells, B-cell-depleted T cells, or PBMCs; the material itself was cDNA or gDNA.

In the original processing: Amplification from reference gene primers served as the basis for estimated nucleated cell counts. Profiled with immunoSEQ multiplex PCR; TCRdb holds only in-frame clones, not every one. V and J calls and clone size are those listed in that table; D and trimming were worked out from the DNA. Altogether tens of thousands of clones are present, approximately 83% being singletons, with the ten largest covering roughly 12%. V lost 0 bases and J lost 1, with 6 bases in between. The CDR3 runs 14 residues. Looked up from germline, CDR1 is MNHEY and CDR2 is SVGEGT. The sequenced material came from peripheral blood. This chain joins TRBV6-2 or TRBV6-3 and TRBJ1-1; D is ambiguous. The receptor comes from a human donor in a cohort sampled during active COVID-19. The CDR3 DNA is TGTGCCAGCAGTTACTCGAGGCAGAACACTGAAGCTTTCTTT. It yields the protein CASSYSRQNTEAFF.